This T cell receptor beta chain was found in a study of early T cells in non-severe SARS-CoV-2 infection. About the research overall: Unsorted whole blood bulk RNA was sequenced, with unpaired chains.

The CDR3 loop spans 14 amino acids. Germline V lookup: CDR1 SNHLY, CDR2 FYNNEI. Trimming pared 3 bases from V and 0 bases from J, leaving 5 bases between. Study observations and caveats: Reliance on VDJdb matching favored anti-spike CD8 responses; private and CD4 specificities were missed.

Attachment of unique molecular identifiers was made to individual cDNA molecules. Via MiXCR, TCRdb re-called the 5' RACE reads, giving one row per CDR3 protein. The sample records 40,000 to 60,000 distinct CDR3 sequences, 6.2% being singletons. This clonotype was recorded at least ten times. Its antigen is as yet unknown. Here the sequenced sample was whole blood, taken at baseline. This rearrangement joins TRBV2 to TRBJ2-2; D is unclear. The clonotype was recovered from an adult who was a healthcare worker with PCR-confirmed SARS-CoV-2 infection or an uninfected control (not recorded which). The CDR3 DNA reads as TGTGCCAGCAGTGAGGCATCGAACACCGGGGAGCTGTTTTTT. It is translated as CASSEASNTGELFF.